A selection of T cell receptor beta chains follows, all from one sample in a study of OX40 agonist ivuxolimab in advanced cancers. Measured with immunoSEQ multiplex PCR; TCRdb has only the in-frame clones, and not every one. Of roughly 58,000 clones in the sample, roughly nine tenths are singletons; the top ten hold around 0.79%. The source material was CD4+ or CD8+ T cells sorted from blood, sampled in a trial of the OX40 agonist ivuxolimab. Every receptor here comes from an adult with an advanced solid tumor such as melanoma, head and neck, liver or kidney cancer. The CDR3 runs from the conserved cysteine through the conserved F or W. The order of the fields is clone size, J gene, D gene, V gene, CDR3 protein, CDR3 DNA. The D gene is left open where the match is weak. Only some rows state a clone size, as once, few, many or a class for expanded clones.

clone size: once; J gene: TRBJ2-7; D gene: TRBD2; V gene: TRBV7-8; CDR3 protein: CASSQWTSGGLRRADEQYF; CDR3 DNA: TGTGCCAGCAGCCAATGGACTAGCGGGGGTCTACGACGGGCAGATGAGCAGTACTTC
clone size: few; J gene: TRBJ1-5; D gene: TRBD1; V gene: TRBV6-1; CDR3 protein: CASSERTGDQPQHF; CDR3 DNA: TGTGCCAGCAGTGAAAGGACAGGGGATCAGCCCCAGCATTTT
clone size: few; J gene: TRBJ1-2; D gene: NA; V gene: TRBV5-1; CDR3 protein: CASSLILGYGYTF; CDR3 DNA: TGCGCCAGCAGCCTCATACTCGGCTATGGCTACACCTTC
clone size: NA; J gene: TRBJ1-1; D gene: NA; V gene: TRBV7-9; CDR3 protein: CASSLARFAFF; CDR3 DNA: TGTGCCAGCAGCTTAGCAAGGTTCGCTTTCTTT
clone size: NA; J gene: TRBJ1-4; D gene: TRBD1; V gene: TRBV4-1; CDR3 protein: CASSQAGTANEKLFF; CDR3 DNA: TGCGCCAGCAGCCAGGCCGGGACAGCGAATGAAAAACTGTTTTTT
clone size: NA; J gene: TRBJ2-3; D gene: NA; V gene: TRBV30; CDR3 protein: CAWSRDLLDTQYF; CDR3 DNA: TGTGCCTGGAGTAGGGATCTCTTAGATACGCAGTATTTT
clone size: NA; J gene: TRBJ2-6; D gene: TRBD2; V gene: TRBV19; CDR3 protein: CASSMSAGGRGANVLTF; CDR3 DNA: TGTGCCAGTAGTATGTCGGCGGGAGGCCGGGGGGCCAACGTCCTGACTTTC
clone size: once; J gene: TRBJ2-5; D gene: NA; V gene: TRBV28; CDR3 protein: CASSPLGGGRETQYF; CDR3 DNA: TGTGCCAGCAGTCCCCTTGGGGGGGGGCGGGAGACCCAGTACTTC
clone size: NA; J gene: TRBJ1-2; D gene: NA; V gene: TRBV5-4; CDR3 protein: CASSSEGRTSYGYTF; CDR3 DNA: TGTGCCAGCAGCTCCGAAGGACGTACGAGCTATGGCTACACCTTC
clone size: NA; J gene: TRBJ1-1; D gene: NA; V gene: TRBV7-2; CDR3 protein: CASTVLQGTEAFF; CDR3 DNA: TGTGCCAGCACCGTGTTACAGGGTACTGAAGCTTTCTTT
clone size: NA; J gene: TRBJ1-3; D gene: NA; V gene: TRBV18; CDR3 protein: CASSPNTVSSGNTIYF; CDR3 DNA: TGTGCCAGCTCACCGAACACCGTCTCCTCTGGAAACACCATATATTTT
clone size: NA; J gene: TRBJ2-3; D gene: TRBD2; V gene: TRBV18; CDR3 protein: CASSPSGRSYTQYF; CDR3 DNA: TGTGCCAGCTCTCCTAGCGGGAGGAGTTATACGCAGTATTTT
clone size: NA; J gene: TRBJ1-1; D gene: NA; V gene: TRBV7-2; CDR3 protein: CASSLEPIGSNTEAFF; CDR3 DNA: TGTGCCAGCAGCTTAGAGCCGATTGGGTCGAACACTGAAGCTTTCTTT
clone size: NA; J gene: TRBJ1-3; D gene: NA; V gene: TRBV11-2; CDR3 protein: CASSPPGEWSGNTIYF; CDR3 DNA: TGTGCCAGCAGCCCCCCCGGGGAATGGTCTGGAAACACCATATATTTT
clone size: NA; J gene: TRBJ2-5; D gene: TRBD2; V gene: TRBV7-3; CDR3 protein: CASSPGTSGAQETQYF; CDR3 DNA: TGTGCCAGCAGCCCTGGGACTAGCGGGGCCCAAGAGACCCAGTACTTC
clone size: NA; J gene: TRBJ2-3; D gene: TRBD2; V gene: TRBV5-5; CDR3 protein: CASSLGTSGRVIITQYF; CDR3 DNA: TGTGCCAGCAGCTTAGGGACTAGCGGGAGGGTCATAATAACGCAGTATTTT
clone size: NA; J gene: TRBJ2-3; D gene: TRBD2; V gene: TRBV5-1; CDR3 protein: CASSQTSGYTDTQYF; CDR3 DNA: TGCGCCAGCAGCCAGACTAGCGGATACACAGATACGCAGTATTTT
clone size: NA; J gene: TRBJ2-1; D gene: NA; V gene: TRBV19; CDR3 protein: CASKARLTRGNEQFF; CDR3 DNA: TGTGCCAGTAAGGCCCGTCTAACGCGGGGTAATGAGCAGTTCTTC
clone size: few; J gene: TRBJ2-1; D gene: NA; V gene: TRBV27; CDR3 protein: CPGCPYNEQFF; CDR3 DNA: TGTCCAGGGTGCCCCTACAATGAGCAGTTCTTC
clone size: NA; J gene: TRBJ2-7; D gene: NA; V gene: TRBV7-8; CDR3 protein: CASSLGRVSYEQYF; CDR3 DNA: TGTGCCAGCAGCTTAGGCAGAGTCTCCTACGAGCAGTACTTC